The 9 T cell receptor beta chains listed next were all sequenced from one sample in a study of T cell repertoires in ileal Crohn's disease. Method: immunoSEQ multiplex PCR; TCRdb's copy keeps in-frame clones and lacks some. The table has roughly 16,000 clones, about 93% seen once. What was sequenced was ileal tissue. These receptors originate from an adult with Crohn's disease.

The rearrangement links TRBV5-1 to TRBJ2-3, with D possibly matching TRBD1 (5 bases). Germline V gene lookup returns CDR1 SGHRS and CDR2 YFSETQ. Between the trimmed V and J ends, which lost 0 bases and 4 bases, there was a span of 15 bases. The CDR3 is 16 amino acids. The CDR3 nucleotides are TGCGCCAGCAGCTTGGGGGGCAGGGAATCTGCAGATACGCAGTATTTT. This gives the protein CASSLGGRESADTQYF.

The J gene is TRBJ2-5, the V gene TRBV4-2; possibly TRBD2 for D (6 bases). V lost 5 bases to trimming and J lost 0 bases, with 13 bases between them. The CDR3 spans 15 residues. Germline CDR1 and CDR2: LGHNA and YNFKEQ. The CDR3 loop is CASSGGVADQETQYF. CDR3 DNA: TGTGCCAGCAGCGGCGGGGTGGCGGACCAAGAGACCCAGTACTTC.

V and J are TRBV7-5 and TRBJ1-5; the listed D gene, TRBD1, was not tested against the DNA. TRBV7-5 has pseudogene status. The CDR3 spans 13 residues. The CDR3 nucleotides read TGTGTCAGAAGCTTAGTAGGGGATCAGCCCCAGCATTTT. It codes for CVRSLVGDQPQHF.

This chain connects TRBV2 to TRBJ1-1, with 7 bases identical to TRBD1. Germline CDR1 SNHLY, CDR2 FYNNEI. Losses at the gene ends were 4 bases for V and 0 bases for J; bases not matched to a gene: 5. The CDR3 is 15 residues long. The CDR3 protein is CASSGDSRMNTEAFF. In DNA, the CDR3 is TGTGCCAGCAGTGGGGACAGCCGGATGAACACTGAAGCTTTCTTT.

The chain couples TRBV19 to TRBJ2-5; 11 bases fit TRBD2. The junction had 7 bases not matched to a gene; V was cut back by 5 bases and J by 5 bases. The CDR3 length is 15 residues. Germline V lookup: CDR1 LNHDA, CDR2 SQIVND (reference sequence). CDR3 in amino acids: CASSLTSGGYETQYF. The CDR3 bases are TGTGCCAGTAGTTTAACTAGCGGGGGTTACGAGACCCAGTACTTC.

This clone occurred once. The chain combines TRBV7-8 with TRBJ2-7, with D possibly matching TRBD2 (5 bases). The germline V and J ends were trimmed by 6 bases and 5 bases, with 14 bases remaining between them. Germline CDR1 SGHVS, CDR2 FQNEAQ. The CDR3 is made up of 13 amino acids. The CDR3 is CASSRYRGNEQYF. The CDR3, as DNA: TGTGCCAGCAGTCGCTACAGAGGGAACGAGCAGTACTTC.

The chain combines TRBV2 with TRBJ1-1, with a weak D call TRBD1 (5 bases). Trimming pared 2 bases from V and 4 bases from J, leaving 14 bases between. Per germline, CDR1 SNHLY and CDR2 FYNNEI. This CDR3 spans 15 amino acids. CDR3 region: CASSEYDSGGTEAFF. The CDR3 DNA reads as TGTGCCAGCAGTGAATATGACTCGGGGGGCACTGAAGCTTTCTTT.

The chain combines TRBV4-2 with TRBJ2-5; a possible D gene is TRBD1 (5 bases). Looked up from germline, CDR1 is LGHNA and CDR2 is YNFKEQ. V lost 0 bases and J 5 bases, leaving 13 bases between the germline ends. This CDR3 is 15 amino acids long. CDR3 bases: TGTGCCAGCAGCCAAGAGGGCTCCTCAGGGGAGACCCAGTACTTC. Protein sequence: CASSQEGSSGETQYF.

The chain joins TRBV7-8 to TRBJ1-1; 7 bases are a match to TRBD1. The CDR3 is made up of 13 amino acids. V was clipped by 4 bases and J by 11 bases; unmatched bases: 10. Germline CDR1 SGHVS, CDR2 FQNEAQ. The CDR3 coding sequence is TGTGCCAGCAGCTACTTAACAGGGGCCGCGGCTTTCTTT. Its protein is CASSYLTGAAAFF.